These 22 T cell receptor beta chains were all obtained from the same sample, sequenced in a study of OX40 agonist ivuxolimab in advanced cancers. Using immunoSEQ multiplex PCR, the repertoire was profiled, and TCRdb retains in-frame clones only, with some absent. This table has tens of thousands of clones, 80% to 90% appearing once. The specimen comprised CD4+ or CD8+ T cells sorted from blood, sampled in a trial of the OX40 agonist ivuxolimab. These receptor sequences come from an adult with an advanced solid tumor such as melanoma, head and neck, liver or kidney cancer.

The rearrangement uses TRBV19 and TRBJ2-1; TRBD2 agrees at 8 bases. V was pared by 5 bases and J by 9 bases, with 6 bases of the junction left unmatched. The CDR3 length is 13 residues. Germline assignment: CDR1 LNHDA and CDR2 SQIVND (reference sequence). The CDR3 reads CASSVTGGFEQFF. CDR3 nucleotide sequence: TGTGCCAGTAGTGTAACGGGAGGGTTTGAGCAGTTCTTC.

Only one count was recorded for this clone. J is TRBJ2-2 and V is TRBV19; TRBD2 matches 8 bases. CDR3 size: 17 residues. The J segment lost 2 bases and the V segment lost 6 bases, leaving 11 bases of the junction unmatched. CDR1 LNHDA and CDR2 SQIVND come from the germline V gene (reference sequence). Here the CDR3 reads CASRAGAAGGNTGELFF. The CDR3 nucleotides are TGTGCCAGTAGGGCCGGCGCTGCGGGAGGCAACACCGGGGAGCTGTTTTTT.

The genes are TRBV6-6 and TRBJ2-3, with 11 bases identical to TRBD2. CDR3 length: 16 residues. The V gene end was trimmed by 1 base and the J gene end by 2 bases; junction bases not matched to a gene: 2. CDR1 MNHNY and CDR2 SVGAGI come from the germline V gene (reference sequence). The CDR3 loop is CASSYLLAGDTDTQYF. CDR3 coding DNA: TGTGCCAGCAGTTACTTACTAGCGGGAGACACAGATACGCAGTATTTT.

V usage is TRBV6-1 and J usage is TRBJ1-6; perhaps TRBD1 as D (5 bases). Germline loops: CDR1 MNHNS, CDR2 SASEGT. This CDR3 has 15 amino acids. Trimming stripped 2 bases from V and 2 bases from J, with 7 bases between. CDR3 in amino acids: CASSEQDTYNSPLHF. The CDR3 DNA follows: TGTGCCAGCAGTGAACAGGACACCTATAATTCACCCCTCCACTTT.

This clone is a singleton in its sample. The DNA of the CDR3 is TGTGCCAGCAGTGTCCTGACTAGCTACGAGCAGTACTTC. Residues: CASSVLTSYEQYF. The V call is TRBV6-1, the J call TRBJ2-7, with D maybe TRBD2 (6 bases). Trimming stripped 4 bases from V and 3 bases from J, with 10 bases between. Germline CDR1 MNHNS, CDR2 SASEGT. The CDR3 length is 13 residues.

This chain connects TRBV19 to TRBJ1-2; D unresolved. CDR1 and CDR2 from the germline V gene are LNHDA and SQIVND (reference sequence). Between the trimmed V and J ends, which lost 6 bases and 2 bases, there was a span of 10 bases. The CDR3 is 13 residues long. CDR3 bases: TGTGCCAGTAGCCCTACAGAGAACTATGGCTACACCTTC. It specifies CASSPTENYGYTF.

The chain recombines TRBV5-1 with TRBJ2-6; unclear D gene. V was trimmed by 5 bases and J by 1 base, leaving 4 bases between them. The CDR3 runs 13 residues. Germline CDR1 and CDR2: SGHRS and YFSETQ. The CDR3 protein is CASRWSGANVLTF. CDR3 DNA sequence: TGCGCCAGCAGGTGGTCTGGGGCCAACGTCCTGACTTTC.

This chain joins TRBV7-9 and TRBJ2-5, with D unclear. V was trimmed by 1 base and J by 5 bases, leaving 11 bases between them. The CDR3 has 14 amino acids. Per the germline V gene, CDR1 is SEHNR and CDR2 is FQNEAQ (reference sequence). Here the CDR3 DNA reads TGTGCCAGCAGCTTAGTTGACCGGGCGGAGACCCAGTACTTC. Translating it yields CASSLVDRAETQYF.

This clone was found a few times. The chain links TRBV27 to TRBJ2-7, with 8 bases that match TRBD1. CDR1 is MNHEY, CDR2 SMNVEV, per germline (reference sequence). The CDR3 extends over 15 amino acids. V dropped 4 bases and J dropped 7; count of bases not matched to a gene: 12. The CDR3 DNA reads TGTGCCAGCAGTTATTGGTCAGGGGGCTACCAAGAGCAGTACTTC. It translates to CASSYWSGGYQEQYF.

The chain recombines TRBV5-4 with TRBJ2-5; D gene ambiguous. Trimming removed 1 base at V and 1 base at J, with 8 bases between. Germline V gene sequence: CDR1 SGHNT, CDR2 YYREEE (reference sequence). The length of the CDR3 is 14 residues. In DNA, the CDR3 is TGTGCCAGCAGCTTGCCTCAGTCCCAAGAGACCCAGTACTTC. Its protein is CASSLPQSQETQYF.

The chain joins TRBV27 to TRBJ2-7; 7 nucleotides line up with TRBD1. From germline, CDR1 is MNHEY and CDR2 SMNVEV (reference sequence). This CDR3 is built from 16 residues. The junction had 13 bases not matched to a gene; V was cut back by 5 bases and J by 3 bases. This chain's CDR3 is CASSLIPGGSLYEQYF. The CDR3 region has the DNA TGTGCCAGCAGTCTAATACCAGGGGGATCCCTCTACGAGCAGTACTTC.

This rearrangement joins TRBV4-1 to TRBJ1-5; perhaps TRBD1 as D (6 bases). Per the germline V gene, CDR1 is MGHRA and CDR2 is YSYEKL. The CDR3 spans 15 residues. V was shortened by 6 bases and J by 4 bases, with 16 bases between the two germline ends. The CDR3 nucleotides are TGCGCCAGCAGGACGGGACATTCGGGAAATCAGCCCCAGCATTTT. Its translation is CASRTGHSGNQPQHF.

The rearrangement joins TRBV2 to TRBJ1-2; 7 bases line up with TRBD1. The V gene's germline CDR1 is SNHLY and CDR2 FYNNEI. The CDR3 has 18 amino acids. The ends lost 2 bases at V and 3 bases at J; junction bases unmatched: 15. Here the CDR3 DNA reads TGTGCCAGCAGTGAACGGGGAGACAGGGTTATTTCGTACTATGGCTACACCTTC. Its translation is CASSERGDRVISYYGYTF.

The chain combines TRBV7-8 with TRBJ2-3, with TRBD1 matching 8 bases. The CDR3 length is 13 residues. Germline trimming cut 6 bases from V and 3 bases from J; bases unmatched to any gene: 2. Looked up from germline, CDR1 is SGHVS and CDR2 is FQNEAQ. CDR3 nucleotide sequence: TGTGCCAGCAGACGGACAGGGACAGATACGCAGTATTTT. Protein product: CASRRTGTDTQYF.

The rearrangement uses TRBV5-4 and TRBJ1-1; D call uncertain. The V and J ends lost 1 base and 2 bases respectively, with 9 bases between them. Per germline, CDR1 SGHNT and CDR2 YYREEE (reference sequence). The CDR3 runs to 14 residues. In DNA, the CDR3 is TGTGCCAGCAGCTTGATTGGGGTTAACACTGAAGCTTTCTTT. Translating it yields CASSLIGVNTEAFF.

V usage is TRBV18 and J usage is TRBJ1-5; 7 bases match TRBD1. Germline loops: CDR1 KGHSH, CDR2 LQKENI. V was pared by 3 bases and J by 7 bases, with 6 bases of the junction left unmatched. CDR3 length equals 14 residues. CDR3 protein: CASSPGQSGQPQHF. For the CDR3, the DNA is TGTGCCAGCTCACCGGGACAGTCAGGCCAGCCCCAGCATTTT.

This chain links TRBV29-1 with TRBJ2-7, with D possibly matching TRBD1 (6 bases). The V and J ends lost 5 bases and 5 bases respectively, with 16 bases between them. Germline lookup yields CDR1 SQVTM and CDR2 ANQGSEA. The CDR3 is 13 residues long. The CDR3 region is CSVRTALWNEQYF. The CDR3 DNA is TGCAGCGTTAGGACAGCCCTTTGGAACGAGCAGTACTTC.

This clone was observed a handful of times. The chain recombines TRBV4-1 with TRBJ1-2; D not certain. CDR3 length: 12 amino acids. CDR1 MGHRA and CDR2 YSYEKL come from the germline V gene. V lost 1 base to trimming and J lost 8 bases, with 8 bases between them. The CDR3 bases are TGCGCCAGCAGCCAAGGCGGGCGAGGCTACACCTTC. It codes for CASSQGGRGYTF.

This rearrangement joins TRBV6-1 to TRBJ1-3; no clear D. The germline V and J ends were trimmed by 8 bases and 3 bases, with 5 bases remaining between them. Germline-derived CDR1 and CDR2 are MNHNS and SASEGT. The CDR3 length is 11 residues. The CDR3 DNA sequence: TGTGCCAGCTCATTTGGAAACACCATATATTTT. Amino acids: CASSFGNTIYF.

This chain uses TRBV19 with TRBJ2-7; D unclear. Looked up from germline, CDR1 is LNHDA and CDR2 is SQIVND (reference sequence). Trimming removed 0 bases at V and 3 bases at J, with 12 bases between. The CDR3 runs 15 residues. CDR3 nucleotides: TGTGCCAGTAGTATAGAATGGGCGGATAACTACGAGCAGTACTTC. It is translated as CASSIEWADNYEQYF.

CDR3 sequence (DNA): TGTGCCAGCCGCCGGGACACCAACCAAGAGACCCAGTACTTC. This translates into CASRRDTNQETQYF. The chain has TRBV2 and TRBJ2-5, with D perhaps TRBD1 (6 bases). This CDR3 has 14 amino acids. Trimming took 8 bases from V and 0 from J, leaving 13 bases between them. The germline gives CDR1 SNHLY, CDR2 FYNNEI.

This sequence joins TRBV10-2 and TRBJ2-3, with 8 positions matching TRBD2. V shed 6 bases, J shed 2 bases, and the junction held 4 bases outside the gene matches. CDR1 and CDR2 (germline): WSHSY, SAAADI. This CDR3 comprises 14 residues. The CDR3 sequence is CASSRGRSTDTQYF. The CDR3 coding sequence is TGCGCCAGCAGCCGCGGGAGGTCCACAGATACGCAGTATTTT.